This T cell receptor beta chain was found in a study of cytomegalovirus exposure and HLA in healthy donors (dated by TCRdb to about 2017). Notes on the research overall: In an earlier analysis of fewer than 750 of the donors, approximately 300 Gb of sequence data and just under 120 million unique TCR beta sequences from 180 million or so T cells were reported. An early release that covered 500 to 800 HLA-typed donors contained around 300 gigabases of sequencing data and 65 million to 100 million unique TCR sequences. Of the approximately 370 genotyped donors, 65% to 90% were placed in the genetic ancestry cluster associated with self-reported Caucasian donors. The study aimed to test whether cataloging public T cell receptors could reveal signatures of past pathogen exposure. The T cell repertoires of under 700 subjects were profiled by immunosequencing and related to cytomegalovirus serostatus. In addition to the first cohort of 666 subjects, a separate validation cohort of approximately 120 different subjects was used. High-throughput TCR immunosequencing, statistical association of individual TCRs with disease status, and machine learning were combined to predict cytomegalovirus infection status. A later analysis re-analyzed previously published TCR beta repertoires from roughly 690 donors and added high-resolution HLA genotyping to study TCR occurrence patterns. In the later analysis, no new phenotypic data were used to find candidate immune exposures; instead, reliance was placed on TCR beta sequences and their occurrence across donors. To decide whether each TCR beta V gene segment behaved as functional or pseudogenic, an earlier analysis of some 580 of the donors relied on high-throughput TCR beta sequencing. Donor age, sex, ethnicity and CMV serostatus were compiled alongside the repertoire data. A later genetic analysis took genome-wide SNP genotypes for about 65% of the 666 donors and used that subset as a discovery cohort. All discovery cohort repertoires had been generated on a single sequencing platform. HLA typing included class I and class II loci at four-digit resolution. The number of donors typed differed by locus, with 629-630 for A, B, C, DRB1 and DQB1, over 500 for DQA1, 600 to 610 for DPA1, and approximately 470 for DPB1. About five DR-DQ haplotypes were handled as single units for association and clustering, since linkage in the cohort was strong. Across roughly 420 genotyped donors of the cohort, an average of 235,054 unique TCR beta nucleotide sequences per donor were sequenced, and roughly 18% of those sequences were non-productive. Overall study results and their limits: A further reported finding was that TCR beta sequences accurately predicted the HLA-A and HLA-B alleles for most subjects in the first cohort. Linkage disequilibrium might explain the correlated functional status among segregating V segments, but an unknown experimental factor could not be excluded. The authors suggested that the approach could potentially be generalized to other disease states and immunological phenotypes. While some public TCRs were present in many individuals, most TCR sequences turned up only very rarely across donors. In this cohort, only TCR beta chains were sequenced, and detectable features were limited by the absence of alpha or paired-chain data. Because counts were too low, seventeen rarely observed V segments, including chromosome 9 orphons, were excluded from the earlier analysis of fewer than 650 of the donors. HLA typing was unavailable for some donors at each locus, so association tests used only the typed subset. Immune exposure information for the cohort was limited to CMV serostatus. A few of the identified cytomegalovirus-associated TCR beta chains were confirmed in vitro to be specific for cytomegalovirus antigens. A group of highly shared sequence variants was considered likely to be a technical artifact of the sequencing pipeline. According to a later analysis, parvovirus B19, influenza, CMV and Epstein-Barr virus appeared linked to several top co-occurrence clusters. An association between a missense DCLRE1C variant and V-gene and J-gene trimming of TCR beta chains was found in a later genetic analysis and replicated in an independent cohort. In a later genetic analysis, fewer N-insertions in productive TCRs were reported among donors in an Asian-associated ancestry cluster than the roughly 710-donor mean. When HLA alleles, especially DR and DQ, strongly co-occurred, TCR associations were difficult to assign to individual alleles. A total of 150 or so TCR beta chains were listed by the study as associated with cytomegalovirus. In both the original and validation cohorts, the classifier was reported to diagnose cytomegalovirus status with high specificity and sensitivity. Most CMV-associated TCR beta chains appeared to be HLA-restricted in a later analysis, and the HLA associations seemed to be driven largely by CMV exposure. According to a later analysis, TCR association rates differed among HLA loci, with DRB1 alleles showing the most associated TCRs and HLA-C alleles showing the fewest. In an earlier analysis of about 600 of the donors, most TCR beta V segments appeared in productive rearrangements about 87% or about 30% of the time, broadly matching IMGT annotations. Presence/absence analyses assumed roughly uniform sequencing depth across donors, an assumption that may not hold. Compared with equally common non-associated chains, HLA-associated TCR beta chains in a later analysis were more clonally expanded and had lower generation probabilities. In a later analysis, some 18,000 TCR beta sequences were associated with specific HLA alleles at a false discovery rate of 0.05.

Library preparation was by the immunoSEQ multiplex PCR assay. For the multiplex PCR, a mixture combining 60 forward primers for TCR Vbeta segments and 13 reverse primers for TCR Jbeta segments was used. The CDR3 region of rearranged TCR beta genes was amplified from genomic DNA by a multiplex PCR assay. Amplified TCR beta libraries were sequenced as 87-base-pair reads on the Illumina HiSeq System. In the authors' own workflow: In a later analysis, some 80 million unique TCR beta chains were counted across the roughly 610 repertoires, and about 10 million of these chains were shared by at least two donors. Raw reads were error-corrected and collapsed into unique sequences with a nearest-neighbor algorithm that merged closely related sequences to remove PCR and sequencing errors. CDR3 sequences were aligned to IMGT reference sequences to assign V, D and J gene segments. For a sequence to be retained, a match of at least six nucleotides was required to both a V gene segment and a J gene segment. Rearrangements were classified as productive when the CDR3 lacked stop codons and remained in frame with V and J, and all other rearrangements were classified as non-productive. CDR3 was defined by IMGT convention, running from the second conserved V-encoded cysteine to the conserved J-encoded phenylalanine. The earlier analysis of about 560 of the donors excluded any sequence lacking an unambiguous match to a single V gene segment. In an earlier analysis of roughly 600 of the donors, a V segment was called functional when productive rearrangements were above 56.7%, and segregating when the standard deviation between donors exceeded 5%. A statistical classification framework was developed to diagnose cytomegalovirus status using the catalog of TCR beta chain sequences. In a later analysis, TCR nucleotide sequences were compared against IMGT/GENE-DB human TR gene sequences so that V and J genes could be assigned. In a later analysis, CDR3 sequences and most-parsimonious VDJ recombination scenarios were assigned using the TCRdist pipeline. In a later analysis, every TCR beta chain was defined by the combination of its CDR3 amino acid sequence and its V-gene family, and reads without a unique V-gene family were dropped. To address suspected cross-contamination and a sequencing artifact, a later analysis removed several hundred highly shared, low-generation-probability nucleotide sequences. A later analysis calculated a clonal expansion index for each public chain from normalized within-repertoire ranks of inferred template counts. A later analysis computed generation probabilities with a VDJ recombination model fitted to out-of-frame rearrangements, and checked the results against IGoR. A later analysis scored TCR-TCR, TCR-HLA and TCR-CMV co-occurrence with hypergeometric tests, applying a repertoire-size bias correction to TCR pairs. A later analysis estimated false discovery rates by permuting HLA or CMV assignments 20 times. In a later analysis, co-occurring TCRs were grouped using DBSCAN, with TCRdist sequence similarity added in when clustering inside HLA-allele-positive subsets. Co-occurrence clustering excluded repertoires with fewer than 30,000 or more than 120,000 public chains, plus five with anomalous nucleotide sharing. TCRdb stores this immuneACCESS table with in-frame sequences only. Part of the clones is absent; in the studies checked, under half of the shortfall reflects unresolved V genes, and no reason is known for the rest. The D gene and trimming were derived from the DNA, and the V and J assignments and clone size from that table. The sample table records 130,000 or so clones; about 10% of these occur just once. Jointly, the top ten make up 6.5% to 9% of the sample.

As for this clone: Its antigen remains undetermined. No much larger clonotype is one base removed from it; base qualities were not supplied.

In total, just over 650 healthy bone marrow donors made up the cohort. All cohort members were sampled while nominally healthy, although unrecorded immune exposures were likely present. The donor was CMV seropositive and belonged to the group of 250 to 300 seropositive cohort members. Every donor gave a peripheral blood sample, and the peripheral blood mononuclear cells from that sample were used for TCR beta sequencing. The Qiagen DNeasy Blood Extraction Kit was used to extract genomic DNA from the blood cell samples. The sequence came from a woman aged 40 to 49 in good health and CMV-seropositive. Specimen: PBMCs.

The CDR3 here reads CASSLALTSGNTDTQYF. Read as DNA, the sequence is TGCGCCAGCAGCTTGGCTCTGACTAGCGGAAACACAGATACGCAGTATTTT. The sequence is built from TRBV5-1 and TRBJ2-3, and 9 junctional nucleotides match TRBD2. Relative to germline, V is missing 0 bases and J is missing 2 bases, with 7 bases of the junction outside any gene match. The cysteine opens and the phenylalanine closes a CDR3 of 17 amino acids. Only the CDR3 portion is preserved as DNA: 51 bases, with reading frame beginning at the first base. The germline V gene yields SGHRS for CDR1 and YFSETQ for CDR2.